A selection of T cell receptor beta chains follows, all from one sample in a study of OX40 agonist ivuxolimab in advanced cancers. Assay: immunoSEQ multiplex PCR; the TCRdb copy retains only in-frame clones and omits some. The sample records roughly 100,000 clones, roughly 90% being singletons. The specimen was CD4+ or CD8+ T cells sorted from blood, collected in a trial of the OX40 agonist ivuxolimab. All receptors come from an adult with an advanced solid tumor such as melanoma, head and neck, liver or kidney cancer. Each CDR3 is given with its conserved first and last residue. D genes are given only for firm matches. Clone sizes are given selectively: once, few, many, or a class where the clone is expanded.

TRBV7-9	TRBJ1-4	TRBD1	.	CASSLDRANEKLFF	TGTGCCAGCAGCCTAGACAGGGCTAATGAAAAACTGTTTTTT
TRBV7-2	TRBJ2-3	.	.	CASSSGVLDTQYF	TGTGCCAGCAGCTCCGGTGTGCTGGATACGCAGTATTTT
TRBV5-6	TRBJ1-1	.	.	CASSSLGTGWNTEAFF	TGTGCCAGCAGCTCCCTCGGAACAGGGTGGAACACTGAAGCTTTCTTT
TRBV9	TRBJ1-5	.	once	CASSVDPIDQPQHF	TGTGCCAGCAGCGTAGACCCGATCGATCAGCCCCAGCATTTT
TRBV6-6	TRBJ2-3	TRBD1	.	CASSIWTGQYF	TGTGCCAGCAGTATATGGACAGGGCAGTATTTT
TRBV9	TRBJ1-4	TRBD1	few	CASSVAEGTGIEKLFF	TGTGCCAGCAGCGTGGCGGAGGGGACAGGGATCGAAAAACTGTTTTTT
TRBV10-2	TRBJ2-5	TRBD1	.	CASSEDGTGAGTQYF	TGCGCCAGCAGTGAGGATGGGACAGGGGCCGGGACCCAGTACTTC
TRBV27	TRBJ2-7	.	.	CASRGVLGVRVQYF	TGTGCCAGCAGAGGGGTCCTGGGGGTTCGGGTGCAGTACTTC
TRBV14	TRBJ2-7	.	.	CASSQLIGAGYEQYF	TGTGCCAGCAGCCAATTAATTGGGGCCGGGTACGAGCAGTACTTC
TRBV7-9	TRBJ2-1	.	.	CASSLGATQYNEQFF	TGTGCCAGCAGCTTAGGGGCGACACAATACAATGAGCAGTTCTTC
TRBV6-6	TRBJ1-2	TRBD1	once	CASSYPTGGWGYTF	TGTGCCAGCAGTTACCCGACAGGGGGATGGGGCTACACCTTC
TRBV10-2	TRBJ1-6	TRBD1	.	CASTDLGQGNSPLHF	TGCGCCAGCACGGACTTGGGACAGGGGAATTCACCCCTCCACTTT
TRBV11-2	TRBJ2-5	.	.	CASSLGERETQYF	TGTGCCAGCAGCTTAGGCGAGAGGGAGACCCAGTACTTC
TRBV6-6	TRBJ2-1	TRBD2	.	CASRDGAGGTYNEQFF	TGTGCCAGCAGAGACGGCGCGGGGGGTACCTACAATGAGCAGTTCTTC
TRBV7-2	TRBJ1-2	.	.	CASSSRGGYGYTF	TGTGCCAGCAGCTCCCGCGGAGGTTATGGCTACACCTTC
TRBV10-1	TRBJ1-1	.	.	CASSSTGLGAFF	TGCGCCAGCAGCTCCACAGGGCTCGGAGCTTTCTTT
TRBV2	TRBJ2-5	.	.	CASSRTQQETQYF	TGTGCCAGCAGCCGGACCCAACAAGAGACCCAGTACTTC
TRBV25-1	TRBJ1-2	TRBD1	.	CASSSGTGVNGYTF	TGTGCCAGCAGCTCCGGGACAGGGGTAAATGGCTACACCTTC
TRBV19	TRBJ2-1	.	.	CASSPTAGLVIQEQFF	TGTGCCAGTAGTCCCACCGCGGGACTGGTTATCCAGGAGCAGTTCTTC
TRBV28	TRBJ2-7	.	.	CASSLSVTGSYEQYF	TGTGCCAGCAGTTTATCCGTGACAGGCTCCTACGAGCAGTACTTC
TRBV7-9	TRBJ2-3	TRBD2	.	CASNPWTSGHTDTQYF	TGTGCCAGCAACCCGTGGACTAGCGGGCACACAGATACGCAGTATTTT
TRBV28	TRBJ1-1	.	.	CASREIREGNTEAFF	TGTGCCAGCAGGGAGATAAGGGAAGGCAACACTGAAGCTTTCTTT
TRBV5-4	TRBJ2-3	TRBD2	.	CASSSAGGTMDTQYF	TGTGCCAGCAGCTCAGCGGGGGGGACCATGGATACGCAGTATTTT
TRBV7-2	TRBJ1-5	.	once	CASSSFNQPQHF	TGTGCCAGCAGCTCCTTTAATCAGCCCCAGCATTTT
TRBV5-4	TRBJ2-7	.	.	CASSGGAGLDYEQYF	TGTGCCAGCAGCGGAGGCGCGGGTTTGGACTACGAGCAGTACTTC